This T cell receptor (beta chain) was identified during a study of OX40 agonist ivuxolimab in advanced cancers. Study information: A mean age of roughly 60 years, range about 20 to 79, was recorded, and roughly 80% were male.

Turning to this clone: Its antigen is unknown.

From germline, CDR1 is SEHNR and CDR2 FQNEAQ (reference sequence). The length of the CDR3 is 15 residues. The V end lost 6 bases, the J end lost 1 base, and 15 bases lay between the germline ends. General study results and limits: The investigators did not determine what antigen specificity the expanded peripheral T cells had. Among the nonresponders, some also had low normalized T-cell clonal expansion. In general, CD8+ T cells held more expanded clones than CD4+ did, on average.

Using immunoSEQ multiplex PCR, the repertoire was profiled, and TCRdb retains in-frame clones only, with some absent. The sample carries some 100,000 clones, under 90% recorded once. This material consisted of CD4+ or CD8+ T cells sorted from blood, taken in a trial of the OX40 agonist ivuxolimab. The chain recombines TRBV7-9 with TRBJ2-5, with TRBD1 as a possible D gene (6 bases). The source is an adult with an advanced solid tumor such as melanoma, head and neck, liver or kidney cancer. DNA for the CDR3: TGTGCCAGCAGTTCAGGAGGACAGTTCCAAGAGACCCAGTACTTC. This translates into CASSSGGQFQETQYF.